This T cell receptor beta chain came from a study of blood T cells in healthy people across ages. V shed 1 base, J shed 5 bases, and the junction held 11 bases outside the gene matches. Germline assignment: CDR1 KGHSH and CDR2 LQKENI. The length of the CDR3 is 18 residues. Study findings and constraints: Roughly linearly, TCR beta diversity per million T cells fell as age increased.

Of note for this clonotype: Its antigen remains unidentified.

Next came a second PCR, run for about 7 to 11 cycles, which used a sample-barcoded 5' primer along with a J-beta primer mix. TCRdb itself ran the 5' RACE reads through MiXCR, one entry per CDR3 protein. The repertoire includes some 700,000 distinct CDR3 sequences, approximately 22% of them detected once, and 22% sits in the top ten. The sequenced sample consisted of blood. The rearrangement joins TRBV18 to TRBJ2-5; the match to TRBD2 covers 12 bases. The clonotype was recovered from a man in his 70s in good health. The CDR3 here is CASSPLGTSGPGSETQYF. The DNA for the CDR3 is TGTGCCAGCTCACCACTAGGGACTAGCGGGCCCGGATCGGAGACCCAGTACTTC.